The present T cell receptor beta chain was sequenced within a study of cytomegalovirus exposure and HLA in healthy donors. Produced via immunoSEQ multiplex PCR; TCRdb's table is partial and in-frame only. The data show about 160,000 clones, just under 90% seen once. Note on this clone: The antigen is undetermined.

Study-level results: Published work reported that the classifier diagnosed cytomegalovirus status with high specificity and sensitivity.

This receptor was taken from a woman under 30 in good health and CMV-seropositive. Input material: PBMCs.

The CDR3 nucleotides are TGTGCCAGCAGCCAACCGGGACAGGCGAGGGGCTACACCTTC. Translated, it gives CASSQPGQARGYTF. The V gene is TRBV7-8, the J gene TRBJ1-2, with 8 bases identical to TRBD1. This CDR3 spans 14 amino acids. The germline gives CDR1 SGHVS, CDR2 FQNEAQ. Trimming cost V 5 bases and J 8 bases; bases outside gene matches: 10.